The 2 T cell receptor beta chains presented below share a single source sample, sequenced in a study of blood T cells in healthy people across ages. It was with a sample-barcoded 5' primer and a J-beta primer mix that a second PCR of about 6 to 12 cycles was run. One entry per CDR3 protein results from TCRdb running MiXCR on the 5' RACE reads. The repertoire holds fewer than 900,000 distinct CDR3 sequences, with around 48% as singletons. Sequencing input: blood. These receptors all stem from a woman aged 55-75 years in good health.

This clonotype was seen once. The chain combines TRBV28 with TRBJ2-5, with 8 bases that match TRBD1. CDR3 length equals 14 residues. Germline loops: CDR1 MDHEN, CDR2 SYDVKM. V gave up 5 bases and J gave up 7 bases; unmatched junction bases: 9. The CDR3 loop reads CASSIGQGIGTQYF. In DNA form, the CDR3 reads TGTGCCAGCAGTATCGGACAGGGAATTGGGACCCAGTACTTC.

This chain uses TRBV20-1 with TRBJ1-1; D is uncertain. Germline loops: CDR1 DFQATT, CDR2 SNEGSKA (reference sequence). The CDR3 sequence is 13 residues long. The germline V and J ends were trimmed by 0 bases and 5 bases, with 10 bases remaining between them. CDR3 DNA: TGCAGTGCTAGAGATCTGGGGAAGACTGAAGCTTTCTTT. Translation: CSARDLGKTEAFF.